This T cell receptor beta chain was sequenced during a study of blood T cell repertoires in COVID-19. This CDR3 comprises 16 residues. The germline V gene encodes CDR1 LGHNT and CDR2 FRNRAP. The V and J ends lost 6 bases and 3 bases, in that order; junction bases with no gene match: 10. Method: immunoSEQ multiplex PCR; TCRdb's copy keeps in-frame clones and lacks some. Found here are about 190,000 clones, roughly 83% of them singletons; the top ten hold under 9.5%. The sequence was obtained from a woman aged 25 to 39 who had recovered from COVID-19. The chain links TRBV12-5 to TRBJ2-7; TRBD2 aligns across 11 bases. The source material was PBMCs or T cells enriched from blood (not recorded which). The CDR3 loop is CASGPTTSGDNYEQYF. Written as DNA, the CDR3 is TGTGCTAGTGGCCCAACGACTAGCGGGGATAACTACGAGCAGTACTTC. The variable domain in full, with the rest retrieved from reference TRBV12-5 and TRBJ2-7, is DARVTQTPRHKVTEMGQEVTMRCQPILGHNTVFWYRQTMMQGLELLAYFRNRAPLDDSGMPKDRFSAEMPDATLATLKIQPSEPRDSAVYFCASGPTTSGDNYEQYFGPGTRLTVT.